A single sample is the source of the 25 T cell receptor beta chains below, sequenced in a study of cytomegalovirus exposure and HLA in healthy donors. Primers for the PCR totalled 60 Vbeta and 13 Jbeta. Profiling relied on immunoSEQ multiplex PCR, and the TCRdb table lists in-frame clones only, not all of them. In the table there are some 99,000 clones, almost 75% of which are singletons. Material: PBMCs. The receptors stem from a man in his forties in good health and CMV-seronegative.

This clone was recorded only once. The rearrangement joins TRBV9 to TRBJ1-5; 9 nucleotides line up with TRBD1. The ends lost 2 bases at V and 7 bases at J; junction bases unmatched: 7. Germline V gene sequence: CDR1 SGDLS, CDR2 YYNGEE. CDR3 size: 15 residues. The CDR3 loop reads CASSVGQGRDQPQHF. The CDR3 region has the DNA TGTGCCAGCAGCGTGGGACAGGGTAGGGACCAGCCCCAGCATTTT.

The rearrangement joins TRBV27 to TRBJ2-5, with 9 bases that match TRBD1. Germline CDR1 MNHEY, CDR2 SMNVEV (reference sequence). V lost 6 bases, J lost 5 bases, and 4 bases stayed unmatched. The CDR3 runs 13 residues. Here the CDR3 DNA reads TGTGCCAGCAGGGACAGGGGAACGGAGACCCAGTACTTC. It specifies CASRDRGTETQYF.

This chain joins TRBV6-5 and TRBJ2-7; TRBD2 aligns across 7 bases. The CDR3 has 16 residues. Trimming cost V 2 bases and J 5 bases; bases outside gene matches: 12. Looked up from germline, CDR1 is MNHEY and CDR2 is SVGAGI. The CDR3 is CASSYPSWGGLDEQYF. The CDR3 DNA reads TGTGCCAGCAGTTACCCCAGTTGGGGGGGTCTCGACGAGCAGTACTTC.

This chain connects TRBV23-1 to TRBJ1-1; 8 nucleotides agree with TRBD1. TRBV23-1 is given ORF status, its function remaining uncertain. This CDR3 has 14 amino acids. V was clipped by 4 bases and J by 3 bases; unmatched bases: 4. In DNA, the CDR3 is TGCGCCAGCAGTCCCAGGGGGCAGGACACTGAAGCTTTCTTT. Protein product: CASSPRGQDTEAFF.

The rearrangement uses TRBV29-1 and TRBJ1-1, with D unclear. The V end lost 0 bases, the J end lost 1 base, and 12 bases lay between the germline ends. Germline CDR1 is SQVTM and CDR2 is ANQGSEA. CDR3 length equals 15 residues. The CDR3, as DNA: TGCAGCGTTGAAGAAGGTGACATCTGGAACACTGAAGCTTTCTTT. This gives the protein CSVEEGDIWNTEAFF.

This clone was found once. The rearrangement links TRBV5-4 to TRBJ2-7; maybe TRBD1 (7 bases). The length of the CDR3 is 16 residues. The germline CDR1 and CDR2 sequences are SGHNT and YYREEE (reference sequence). The V end was cut by 5 bases, the J end by 6 bases, with 24 bases between. The CDR3 here is CASSSPGNRGGGEQYF. For the CDR3, the DNA is TGTGCCAGCAGTTCGCCGGGCAACAGGGGAGGAGGCGAGCAGTACTTC.

This clone came up once. The V and J genes are TRBV5-1 and TRBJ2-3; D gene uncertain. The germline V and J ends were trimmed by 2 bases and 1 base, with 5 bases remaining between them. The CDR3 extends over 13 amino acids. Per the germline V gene, CDR1 is SGHRS and CDR2 is YFSETQ. The CDR3 bases are TGCGCCAGCAGCTTCCAGGGCACAGATACGCAGTATTTT. It encodes CASSFQGTDTQYF.

This clone was seen a handful of times. The genes are TRBV7-3 and TRBJ1-4; D is undetermined. The CDR3 is 18 amino acids. The V and J ends lost 2 bases and 8 bases respectively, with 24 bases between them. Germline values: CDR1 SGHTA, CDR2 FQGTGA. The DNA for the CDR3 is TGTGCCAGCAGCTTAGGGCGGGTGGAGCGGACCCACAACGAAAAACTGTTTTTT. Protein product: CASSLGRVERTHNEKLFF.

V and J are TRBV27 and TRBJ1-6; possible D gene TRBD1, 5 bases. Germline V gene data show CDR1 as MNHEY and CDR2 as SMNVEV (reference sequence). CDR3 length equals 13 residues. The V end was cut by 3 bases, the J end by 10 bases, with 10 bases between. In DNA, the CDR3 is TGTGCCAGCAGTTTCCCTTCAGGGTCACCCCTCCACTTT. Translated: CASSFPSGSPLHF.

The V call is TRBV11-3, the J call TRBJ1-1; no clear D. Between the trimmed V and J ends, which lost 8 bases and 4 bases, there was a span of 14 bases. The CDR3 extends over 13 amino acids. Germline-derived CDR1 and CDR2 are SGHNT and YENEEA. In nucleotides, the CDR3 is TGTGCCAGCGGCCTGGGAGTCAGCACTGAAGCTTTCTTT. This gives the protein CASGLGVSTEAFF.

J is TRBJ2-7 and V is TRBV10-3; D may be TRBD1 (7 bases). The CDR3 loop spans 16 amino acids. V shed 8 bases and J shed 2 bases, with 22 bases lying between them. Germline CDR1 ENHRY, CDR2 SYGVKD. The CDR3 region is CAIGGGRQGLPYEQYF. CDR3 sequence (DNA): TGTGCCATCGGAGGGGGGAGACAGGGCCTCCCCTACGAGCAGTACTTC.

This clone was counted between two and nine times. The chain combines TRBV7-3 with TRBJ2-5; 7 positions agree with TRBD2. The CDR3 loop spans 17 amino acids. Germline CDR1 reads SGHTA; CDR2 reads FQGTGA. The ends lost 2 bases at V and 4 bases at J; junction bases unmatched: 13. DNA for the CDR3: TGTGCCAGCAGCTTACGACTGCGGGGGTTTCGGGGAGAGACCCAGTACTTC. Translated: CASSLRLRGFRGETQYF. The full variable domain, its missing parts supplied by reference TRBV7-3 and TRBJ2-5, is GAGVSQTPSNKVTEKGKYVELRCDPISGHTALYWYRQSLGQGPEFLIYFQGTGAADDSGLPNDRFFAVRPEGSVSTLKIQRTERGDSAVYLCASSLRLRGFRGETQYFGPGTRLLVL.

This clone was detected only a few times. The V gene is TRBV14, the J gene TRBJ1-1, with no clear D. The germline gives CDR1 SGHDN, CDR2 FVKESK. V was pared by 8 bases and J by 0 bases, with 10 bases between. The CDR3 has 13 residues. In DNA, the CDR3 is TGTGCCAGCGGACTCAACATGAACACTGAAGCTTTCTTT. Amino acid sequence: CASGLNMNTEAFF.

CDR3 region: CASSPNRVGNEQFF. CDR3 in DNA: TGCGCCAGCAGCCCGAACAGGGTTGGCAATGAGCAGTTCTTC. V and J are TRBV5-1 and TRBJ2-1, with TRBD1 as a possible D gene (6 bases). V gave up 4 bases and J gave up 6 bases, with 14 bases separating them. CDR1 and CDR2 (germline): SGHRS, YFSETQ. The CDR3 has 14 amino acids.

The chain carries TRBV2 and TRBJ2-7; no firm D call. The germline V gene encodes CDR1 SNHLY and CDR2 FYNNEI. V lost 3 bases, J lost 3 bases, and 3 bases lay in between. The CDR3 has 11 amino acids. The CDR3 coding sequence is TGTGCCAGCAGTGACCGCTACGAGCAGTACTTC. Its protein product is CASSDRYEQYF. The full variable domain, in which reference TRBV2 and TRBJ2-7 provide the parts outside the CDR3, is EPEVTQTPSHQVTQMGQEVILRCVPISNHLYFYWYRQILGQKVEFLVSFYNNEISEKSEIFDDQFSVERPDGSNFTLKIRSTKLEDSAMYFCASSDRYEQYFGPGTRLTVT.

The chain employs TRBV9 and TRBJ2-3; a possible D gene is TRBD1 (7 bases). Per germline, CDR1 SGDLS and CDR2 YYNGEE. V was pared by 0 bases and J by 3 bases, with 14 bases between. The CDR3 consists of 16 residues. The CDR3 loop is CASSVVPRGDTDTQYF. CDR3 nucleotide sequence: TGTGCCAGCAGCGTAGTCCCCAGGGGGGATACAGATACGCAGTATTTT.

V and J are TRBV28 and TRBJ2-7; the match to TRBD2 covers 9 bases. Trimming took 7 bases from V and 3 from J; bases not matched to a gene: 10. CDR1 and CDR2 from the germline V gene are MDHEN and SYDVKM. CDR3 length equals 15 residues. CDR3: CASKLSGAGGYEQYF. The CDR3 DNA sequence: TGTGCCAGCAAACTAAGTGGAGCGGGGGGCTACGAGCAGTACTTC.

In DNA, the CDR3 is TGTGCCAGCAGTTTAAAAGCGGGGGATATCACAGATACGCAGTATTTT. Its translation is CASSLKAGDITDTQYF. The gene calls are TRBV27 and TRBJ2-3, with 8 bases lining up with TRBD2. CDR3 length: 16 amino acids. V was pared by 2 bases and J by 2 bases, with 6 bases of the junction left unmatched. Germline CDR1 reads MNHEY; CDR2 reads SMNVEV (reference sequence).

This clone was counted once. This chain connects TRBV7-9 to TRBJ2-1; 8 bases map to TRBD2. The germline gives CDR1 SEHNR, CDR2 FQNEAQ (reference sequence). The CDR3 is made up of 15 amino acids. Germline trimming cut 4 bases from V and 4 bases from J; bases unmatched to any gene: 6. CDR3 in amino acids: CASSSSGGPYNEQFF. The CDR3, as DNA: TGTGCCAGCAGCTCCTCGGGGGGGCCTTACAATGAGCAGTTCTTC.

The V call is TRBV28, the J call TRBJ2-7; 9 bases are a match to TRBD1. The CDR3 contains 15 residues. J gave up 1 base and V 4 bases, and 5 bases lay outside the gene matches. Germline V gives CDR1 MDHEN, CDR2 SYDVKM. CDR3 sequence: CASSSFGTGSYEQYF. In DNA form, the CDR3 reads TGTGCCAGCAGTTCATTCGGGACAGGGTCCTACGAGCAGTACTTC.

In its sample, this clone was seen once. The rearrangement uses TRBV6-5 and TRBJ2-1; D is perhaps TRBD2 (6 bases). The V gene lost 4 bases and the J gene lost 12 bases, with 13 bases spanning the gap. CDR3 length: 12 residues. Per germline, CDR1 MNHEY and CDR2 SVGAGI. CDR3 in DNA: TGTGCCAGCAGTTCCCGGGGAGGAGGGCAGTTCTTC. Translated, it gives CASSSRGGGQFF.

The chain couples TRBV30 to TRBJ1-6; D gene unclear. V lost 7 bases and J 7 bases, leaving 29 bases between the germline ends. The CDR3 is 18 amino acids. Germline V lookup: CDR1 GTSNPN, CDR2 SVGIG (reference sequence). CDR3 region: CALLEEAEVFPGNSPLHF. The CDR3 DNA sequence: TGTGCCTTACTAGAAGAGGCGGAAGTATTCCCCGGGAATTCACCCCTCCACTTT.

The rearrangement links TRBV6-5 to TRBJ2-7; D possibly corresponds to TRBD2 (6 bases). V was pared by 2 bases and J by 3 bases, with 11 bases between. Germline-derived CDR1 and CDR2 are MNHEY and SVGAGI. The CDR3 runs to 14 residues. DNA of the CDR3: TGTGCCAGCAGTTACACTAGGACTAACTACGAGCAGTACTTC. Protein product: CASSYTRTNYEQYF.

This chain connects TRBV5-5 to TRBJ1-1; possible D gene TRBD1, 5 bases. Looked up from germline, CDR1 is SGHKS and CDR2 is YYEKEE (reference sequence). The V gene lost 5 bases and the J gene lost 3 bases, with 17 bases spanning the gap. The CDR3 covers 15 residues. The DNA for the CDR3 is TGTGCCAGCAGGCCCGGGTGGGGGAGGCACACTGAAGCTTTCTTT. This codes for CASRPGWGRHTEAFF.

This clone was seen just once. The rearrangement joins TRBV9 to TRBJ1-2, with D hard to call. V lost 4 bases and J lost 4, with 17 bases in between. Germline-derived CDR1 and CDR2 are SGDLS and YYNGEE. The CDR3 is made up of 15 amino acids. CDR3 nucleotides: TGTGCCAGCAGCCCTCCCCAGGCGGGGATCTATGGCTACACCTTC. Translation: CASSPPQAGIYGYTF.